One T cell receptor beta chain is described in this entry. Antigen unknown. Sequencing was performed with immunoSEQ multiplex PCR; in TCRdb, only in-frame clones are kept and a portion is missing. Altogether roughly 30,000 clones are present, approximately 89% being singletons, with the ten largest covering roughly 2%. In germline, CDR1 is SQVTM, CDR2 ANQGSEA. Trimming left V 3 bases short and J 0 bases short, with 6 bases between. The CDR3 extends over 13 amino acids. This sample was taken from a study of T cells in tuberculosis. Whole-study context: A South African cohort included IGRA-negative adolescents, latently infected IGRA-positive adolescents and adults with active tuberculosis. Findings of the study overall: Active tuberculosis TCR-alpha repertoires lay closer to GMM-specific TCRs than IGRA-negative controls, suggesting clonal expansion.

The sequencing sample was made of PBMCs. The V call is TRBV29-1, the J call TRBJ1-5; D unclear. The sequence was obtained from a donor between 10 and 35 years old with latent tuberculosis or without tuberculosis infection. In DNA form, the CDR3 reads TGCAGCGTTGAGGCAGATAGCAATCAGCCCCAGCATTTT. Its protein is CSVEADSNQPQHF.